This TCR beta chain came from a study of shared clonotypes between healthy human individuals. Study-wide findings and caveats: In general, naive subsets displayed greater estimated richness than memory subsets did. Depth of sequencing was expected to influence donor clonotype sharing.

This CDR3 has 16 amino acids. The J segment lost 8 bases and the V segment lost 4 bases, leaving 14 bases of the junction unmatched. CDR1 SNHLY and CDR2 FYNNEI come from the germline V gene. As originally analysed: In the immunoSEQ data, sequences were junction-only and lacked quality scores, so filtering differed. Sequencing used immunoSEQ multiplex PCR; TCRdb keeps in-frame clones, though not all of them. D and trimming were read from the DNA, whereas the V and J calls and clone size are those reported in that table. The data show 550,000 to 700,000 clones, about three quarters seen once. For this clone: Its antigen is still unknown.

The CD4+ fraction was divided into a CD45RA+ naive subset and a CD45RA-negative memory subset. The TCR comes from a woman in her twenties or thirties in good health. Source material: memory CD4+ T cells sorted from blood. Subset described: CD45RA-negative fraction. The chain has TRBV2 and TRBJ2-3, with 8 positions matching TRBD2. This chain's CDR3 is CASSGRASGLTVTQYF. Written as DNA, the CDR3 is TGTGCCAGCAGTGGGCGAGCTAGCGGGCTCACGGTTACGCAGTATTTT. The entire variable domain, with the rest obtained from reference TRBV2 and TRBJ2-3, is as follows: EPEVTQTPSHQVTQMGQEVILRCVPISNHLYFYWYRQILGQKVEFLVSFYNNEISEKSEIFDDQFSVERPDGSNFTLKIRSTKLEDSAMYFCASSGRASGLTVTQYFGPGTRLTVL.